These 14 T cell receptor beta chains came from one sample sequenced in a study of blood T cells in healthy people across ages. A J-beta primer mix and a sample-barcoded 5' primer were used in a second PCR of roughly 6 to 11 cycles. MiXCR was run by TCRdb on the 5' RACE reads, yielding one entry per CDR3 protein. The data show fewer than 2,000,000 distinct CDR3 sequences, roughly 32% seen once. The sequencing input was blood. These receptors were obtained from a woman in her twenties or thirties in good health.

V is TRBV5-8 and J is TRBJ2-3, with TRBD2 matching 9 bases. There are 15 residues in the CDR3. The junction had 7 bases not matched to a gene; V was cut back by 6 bases and J by 2 bases. CDR1 is SGHTS and CDR2 is YDEGEE in the germline V gene. CDR3 nucleotide sequence: TGTGCCAGCAACCTAGCGGGGTCAAACACAGATACGCAGTATTTT. Translation gives CASNLAGSNTDTQYF.

The chain employs TRBV15 and TRBJ2-1; possibly TRBD2 for D (6 bases). The germline V gene has CDR1 LNHNV and CDR2 YYDKDF (reference sequence). The CDR3 covers 16 residues. Trimming left V 0 bases short and J 8 bases short, with 17 bases between. CDR3 in DNA: TGTGCCACCAGCAGAGAAGTGGGACTGGCTTCGCATGAGCAGTTCTTC. It is translated as CATSREVGLASHEQFF.

This chain uses TRBV29-1 with TRBJ2-7; TRBD1 agrees at 8 bases. Germline assignment: CDR1 SQVTM and CDR2 ANQGSEA. CDR3 length equals 13 residues. With 4 bases clipped from V and 4 bases from J, the junction kept 6 bases outside the gene matches. The CDR3 nucleotides read TGCAGCGTTGCTGTAACAGGGGGATACGAGCAGTACTTC. Translated, it gives CSVAVTGGYEQYF.

This chain connects TRBV6-1 to TRBJ2-4; 12 bases fit TRBD2. The germline V gene encodes CDR1 MNHNS and CDR2 SASEGT. This CDR3 comprises 14 residues. V lost 2 bases, J lost 7 bases, and 0 bases stayed unmatched. The CDR3 here is CASSELAGGNIQYF. The CDR3 DNA follows: TGTGCCAGCAGTGAACTAGCGGGGGGGAACATTCAGTACTTC.

This clonotype came up a few times. Here the CDR3 reads CASSSGTACGYTF. The DNA for the CDR3 is TGTGCCAGCAGCTCTGGGACAGCCTGTGGCTACACCTTC. The chain couples TRBV7-2 to TRBJ1-2, with TRBD1 matching over 7 bases. Germline-derived CDR1 and CDR2 are SGHTA and FQGNSA. The CDR3 contains 13 residues. V lost 4 bases, J lost 7 bases, and 6 bases stayed unmatched.

This sequence joins TRBV4-2 and TRBJ1-2; the D gene is possibly TRBD1 (5 bases). CDR3 length: 16 amino acids. The V gene lost 4 bases and the J gene lost 1 base, with 16 bases spanning the gap. The germline V gene encodes CDR1 LGHNA and CDR2 YNFKEQ. Written as DNA, the CDR3 is TGTGCCAGCAGCCGGACCGCCGGGACCGATAACTATGGCTACACCTTC. Protein: CASSRTAGTDNYGYTF.

A note on this clonotype: Mismatch with germline at one junction end may stem from a read error. CDR3 in amino acids: CAISVDTRELFF. In nucleotides, the CDR3 is TGTGCCATCAGTGTGGACACCAGGGAGCTGTTTTTT. The chain couples TRBV10-3 to TRBJ2-2; TRBD1 might be the D (5 bases). The germline V gene encodes CDR1 ENHRY and CDR2 SYGVKD. The CDR3 contains 12 residues.

This clonotype was picked up a small number of times. The chain links TRBV5-4 to TRBJ2-5, with 10 bases identical to TRBD1. The germline CDR1 and CDR2 sequences are SGHNT and YYREEE (reference sequence). The CDR3 has 16 residues. V gave up 4 bases and J gave up 5 bases; unmatched junction bases: 11. The CDR3 protein is CASSAKGTGARETQYF. DNA for the CDR3: TGTGCCAGCAGCGCGAAGGGGACAGGGGCGAGGGAGACCCAGTACTTC.

As to this clonotype: One end of the junction fails to match germline, which may point to a read error. The V call is TRBV2, the J call TRBJ1-2, with unresolved D. This CDR3 is built from 13 residues. Germline V lookup: CDR1 SNHLY, CDR2 FYNNEI. In DNA form, the CDR3 reads TGTGCCAGCAGTGTTTCAGACACTTATGGCTGCACCTTC. It is translated as CASSVSDTYGCTF.

This clonotype was recorded only once. The J gene is TRBJ2-5, the V gene TRBV2, with TRBD2 matching 7 bases. Per the germline V gene, CDR1 is SNHLY and CDR2 is FYNNEI. The CDR3 extends over 15 amino acids. Trimming removed 0 bases from V and 9 bases from J; junction bases left unmatched: 10. The CDR3 bases are TGTGCCAGCAGTGAAGCTCCCTGGGGGGGGGAGGCCCAGTACTTC. It encodes CASSEAPWGGEAQYF.

This clonotype was seen many times. The junction does not match germline at one end; this may be a read error. The gene calls are TRBV12-3 or TRBV12-4 and TRBJ1-1; 8 bases fit TRBD1. The CDR3 covers 14 residues. The CDR3 spells CASSLTGANTEAFF. CDR3 DNA sequence: TGCGCCAGCAGCTTGACAGGGGCGAACACTGAAGCTTTCTTT.

For this clonotype: The CDR3 does not close with the conserved phenylalanine or tryptophan, likely indicating a read error. V and J are TRBV5-1 and TRBJ2-5; 8 bases map to TRBD2. Germline CDR1 is SGHRS and CDR2 is YFSETQ. The CDR3 is 15 amino acids. V shed 0 bases, J shed 5 bases, and the junction held 6 bases outside the gene matches. This CDR3 reads CASSLVLAGGETQYV. For the CDR3, the DNA is TGCGCCAGCAGCTTGGTCCTAGCGGGCGGGGAGACCCAGTACGTC.

This clonotype was found once. The chain carries TRBV7-3 and TRBJ2-5, with D perhaps matching TRBD2 (6 bases). The J call is doubtful: the DNA matches TRBJ2-7 better. This CDR3 has 13 amino acids. Germline CDR1 SGHTA, CDR2 FQGTGA. CDR3 in DNA: TGTGCCAGCAGCTTCTCGGGAGCTAGCGAGCAGTACTTC. This sequence encodes CASSFSGASEQYF.

The chain couples TRBV5-1 to TRBJ1-2; 7 bases map to TRBD1. The CDR3 has 14 residues. Germline-derived CDR1 and CDR2 are SGHRS and YFSETQ. The J segment lost 5 bases and the V segment lost 0 bases, leaving 4 bases of the junction unmatched. CDR3 DNA sequence: TGCGCCAGCAGCTTGGGCGGGACAGAATATGGCTACACCTTC. As protein: CASSLGGTEYGYTF.